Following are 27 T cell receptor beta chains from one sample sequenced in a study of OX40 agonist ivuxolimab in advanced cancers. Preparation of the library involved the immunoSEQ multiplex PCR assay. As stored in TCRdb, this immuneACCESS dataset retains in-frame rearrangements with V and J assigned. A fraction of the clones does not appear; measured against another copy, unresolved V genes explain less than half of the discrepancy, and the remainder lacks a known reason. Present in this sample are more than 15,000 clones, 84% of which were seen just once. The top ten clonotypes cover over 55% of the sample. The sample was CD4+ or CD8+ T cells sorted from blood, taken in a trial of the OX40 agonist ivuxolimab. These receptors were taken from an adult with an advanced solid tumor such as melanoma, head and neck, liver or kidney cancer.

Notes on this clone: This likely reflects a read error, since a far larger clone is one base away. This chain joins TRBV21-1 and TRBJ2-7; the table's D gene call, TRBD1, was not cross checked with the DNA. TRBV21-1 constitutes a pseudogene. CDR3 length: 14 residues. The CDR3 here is CASRRRIRQGEQYF. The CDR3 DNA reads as TGTGCCAGCAGGAGACGCATCCGACAGGGGGAGCAGTACTTC.

Here the CDR3 reads CASSFSGGLNTEAFF. As DNA, the CDR3 is TGTGCCAGCAGTTTCTCAGGGGGCCTTAACACTGAAGCTTTCTTT. The rearrangement joins TRBV27 to TRBJ1-1, with TRBD1 identical over 8 bases. With V trimmed by 3 bases and J by 2 bases, 5 bases remained unmatched. CDR3 length: 15 residues. Germline-derived CDR1 and CDR2 are MNHEY and SMNVEV (reference sequence).

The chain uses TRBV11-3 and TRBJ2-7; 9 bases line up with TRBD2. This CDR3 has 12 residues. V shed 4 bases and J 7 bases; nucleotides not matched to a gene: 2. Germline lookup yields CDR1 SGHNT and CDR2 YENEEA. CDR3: CASSSLAGEQYF. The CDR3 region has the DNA TGTGCCAGCAGCTCTCTAGCGGGAGAGCAGTACTTC.

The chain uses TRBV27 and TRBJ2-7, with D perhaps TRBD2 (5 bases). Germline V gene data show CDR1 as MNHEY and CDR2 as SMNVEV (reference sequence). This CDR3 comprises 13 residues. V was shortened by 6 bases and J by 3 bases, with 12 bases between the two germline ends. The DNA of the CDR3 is TGTGCCAGCAGATTACGGGGAAGCTACGAGCAGTACTTC. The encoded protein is CASRLRGSYEQYF.

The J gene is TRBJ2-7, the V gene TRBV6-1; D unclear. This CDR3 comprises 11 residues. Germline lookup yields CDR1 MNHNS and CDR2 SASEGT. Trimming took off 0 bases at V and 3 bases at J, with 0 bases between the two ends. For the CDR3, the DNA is TGTGCCAGCAGTGAAGCCTACGAGCAGTACTTC. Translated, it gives CASSEAYEQYF.

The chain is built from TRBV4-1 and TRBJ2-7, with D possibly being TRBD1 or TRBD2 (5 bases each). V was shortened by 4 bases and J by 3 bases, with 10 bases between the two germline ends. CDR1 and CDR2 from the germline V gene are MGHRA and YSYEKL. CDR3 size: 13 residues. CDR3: CASSRGPDYEQYF. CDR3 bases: TGCGCCAGCAGCCGGGGACCGGACTACGAGCAGTACTTC.

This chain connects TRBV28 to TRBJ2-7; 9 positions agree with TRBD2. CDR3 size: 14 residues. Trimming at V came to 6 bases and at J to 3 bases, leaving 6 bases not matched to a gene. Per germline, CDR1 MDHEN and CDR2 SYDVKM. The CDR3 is CASSLVAGDYEQYF. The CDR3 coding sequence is TGTGCCAGCAGCCTAGTAGCGGGAGACTACGAGCAGTACTTC.

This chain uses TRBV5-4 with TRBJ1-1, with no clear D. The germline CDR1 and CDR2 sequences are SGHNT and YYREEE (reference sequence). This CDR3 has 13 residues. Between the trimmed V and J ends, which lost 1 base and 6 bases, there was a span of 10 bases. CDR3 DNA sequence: TGTGCCAGCAGCTTGTGGCAGGTGGCTGAAGCTTTCTTT. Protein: CASSLWQVAEAFF.

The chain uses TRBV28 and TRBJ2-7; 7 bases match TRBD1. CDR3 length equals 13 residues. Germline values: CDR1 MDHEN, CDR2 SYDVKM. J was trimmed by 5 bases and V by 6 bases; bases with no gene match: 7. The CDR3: CASRLTGAHEQYF. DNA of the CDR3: TGTGCCAGCAGATTAACAGGGGCCCACGAGCAGTACTTC.

As DNA, the CDR3 is TGTGCCAGCAGTTTGCGGGCAGGTGGGGCCAACGTCCTGACTTTC. Translation: CASSLRAGGANVLTF. The chain joins TRBV27 to TRBJ2-6; maybe TRBD2 (5 bases). The CDR3 contains 15 residues. CDR1 MNHEY and CDR2 SMNVEV come from the germline V gene (reference sequence). The ends were cut back, 3 bases at V and 3 bases at J, with 9 bases in the middle.

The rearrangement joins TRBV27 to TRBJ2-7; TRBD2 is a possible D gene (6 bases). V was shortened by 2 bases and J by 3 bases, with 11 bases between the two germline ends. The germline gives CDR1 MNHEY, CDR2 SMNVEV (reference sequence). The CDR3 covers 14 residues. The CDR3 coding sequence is TGTGCCAGCAGTTTACCGGGAGATCTCTACGAGCAGTACTTC. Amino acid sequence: CASSLPGDLYEQYF.

Here the CDR3 DNA reads TGTGCCAGCAGCCCAGGGACTACCCAGCCTACCGGGGAGCTGTTTTTT. This codes for CASSPGTTQPTGELFF. The chain links TRBV9 to TRBJ2-2; TRBD2 matches 7 bases. Germline lookup yields CDR1 SGDLS and CDR2 YYNGEE. CDR3 length: 16 residues. J was trimmed by 5 bases and V by 4 bases; bases with no gene match: 11.

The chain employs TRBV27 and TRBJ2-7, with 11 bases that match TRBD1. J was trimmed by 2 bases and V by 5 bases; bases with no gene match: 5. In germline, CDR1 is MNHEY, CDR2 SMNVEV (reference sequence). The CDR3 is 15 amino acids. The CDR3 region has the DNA TGTGCCAGCAGTCCCAAGGGACAGGGGGCCTACGAGCAGTACTTC. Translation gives CASSPKGQGAYEQYF.

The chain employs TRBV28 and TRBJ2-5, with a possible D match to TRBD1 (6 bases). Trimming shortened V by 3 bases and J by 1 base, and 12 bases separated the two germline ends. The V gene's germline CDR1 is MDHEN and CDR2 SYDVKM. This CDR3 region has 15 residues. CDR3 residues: CASSFFRQAQETQYF. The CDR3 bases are TGTGCCAGCAGTTTTTTTAGACAGGCCCAAGAGACCCAGTACTTC. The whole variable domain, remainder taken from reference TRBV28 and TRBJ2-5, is DVKVTQSSRYLVKRTGEKVFLECVQDMDHENMFWYRQDPGLGLRLIYFSYDVKMKEKGDIPEGYSVSREKKERFSLILESASTNQTSMYLCASSFFRQAQETQYFGPGTRLLVL.

CDR3 residues: CASSYVGGNNEQFF. The CDR3 DNA follows: TGTGCCAGCAGTTACGTCGGGGGGAACAATGAGCAGTTCTTC. The chain employs TRBV6-5 and TRBJ2-1; TRBD2 matches 7 bases. Germline CDR1 reads MNHEY; CDR2 reads SVGAGI. The V segment lost 2 bases and the J segment 5 bases; nucleotides outside the gene matches: 3. This CDR3 is built from 14 residues.

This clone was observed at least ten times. DNA for the CDR3: TGTGCCAGCAGTGAAGGGGCCATTGCCCCCTCAGAGCAGTACTTC. Its protein product is CASSEGAIAPSEQYF. The chain employs TRBV2 and TRBJ2-7; no reliable D call. The length of the CDR3 is 15 residues. CDR1 and CDR2 (germline): SNHLY, FYNNEI. V shed 1 base and J shed 7 bases, with 17 bases lying between them.

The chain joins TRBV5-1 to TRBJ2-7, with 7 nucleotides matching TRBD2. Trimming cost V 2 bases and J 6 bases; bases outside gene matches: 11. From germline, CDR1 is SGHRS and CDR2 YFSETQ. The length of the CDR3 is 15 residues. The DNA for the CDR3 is TGCGCCAGCAGCTTTTCTGGGACTACGGTCGGCGAGCAGTACTTC. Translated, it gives CASSFSGTTVGEQYF.

CDR3 sequence: CASSPTLDYSYEQYF. The CDR3 nucleotides read TGTGCCAGCAGCCCAACTTTGGACTACTCCTACGAGCAGTACTTC. V usage is TRBV7-9 and J usage is TRBJ2-7, with a possible D match to TRBD2 (6 bases). The germline V gene has CDR1 SEHNR and CDR2 FQNEAQ (reference sequence). V was cut by 5 bases and J by 0 bases, with 14 bases left in between. The CDR3 is made up of 15 amino acids.

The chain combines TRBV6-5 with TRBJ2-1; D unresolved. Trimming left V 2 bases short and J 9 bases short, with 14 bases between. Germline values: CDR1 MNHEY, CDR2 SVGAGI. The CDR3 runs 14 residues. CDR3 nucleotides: TGTGCCAGCAGTTACGGTATGGCGATTGGTGAGCAGTTCTTC. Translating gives CASSYGMAIGEQFF.

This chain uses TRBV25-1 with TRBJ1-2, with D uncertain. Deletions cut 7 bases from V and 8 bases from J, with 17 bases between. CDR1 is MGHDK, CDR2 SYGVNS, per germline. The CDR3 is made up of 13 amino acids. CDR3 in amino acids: CASTPKWASGYTF. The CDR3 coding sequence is TGTGCCAGCACTCCAAAGTGGGCAAGCGGCTACACCTTC.

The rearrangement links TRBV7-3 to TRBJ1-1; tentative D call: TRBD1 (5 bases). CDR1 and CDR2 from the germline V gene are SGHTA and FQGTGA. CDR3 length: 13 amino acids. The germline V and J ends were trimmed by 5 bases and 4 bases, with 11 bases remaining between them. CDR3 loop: CASSPWGGTEAFF. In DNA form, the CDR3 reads TGTGCCAGCAGCCCCTGGGGGGGCACTGAAGCTTTCTTT.

The CDR3 region is CASSQGPGYEQYF. In nucleotides, the CDR3 is TGTGCCAGCAGTCAGGGCCCAGGGTACGAGCAGTACTTC. The V call is TRBV27, the J call TRBJ2-5; tentative D call: TRBD1 (5 bases). The tail of the sequence fits TRBJ2-7 better, so the J call may be wrong. The CDR3 is 13 residues long. Germline V gives CDR1 MNHEY, CDR2 SMNVEV (reference sequence).

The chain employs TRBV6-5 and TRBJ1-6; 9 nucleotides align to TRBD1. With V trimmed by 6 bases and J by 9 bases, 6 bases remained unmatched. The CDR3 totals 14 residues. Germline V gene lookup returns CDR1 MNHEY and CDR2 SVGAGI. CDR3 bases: TGTGCCAGCAGGGGACAGGGAGAAAGTTCACCCCTCCACTTT. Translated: CASRGQGESSPLHF.

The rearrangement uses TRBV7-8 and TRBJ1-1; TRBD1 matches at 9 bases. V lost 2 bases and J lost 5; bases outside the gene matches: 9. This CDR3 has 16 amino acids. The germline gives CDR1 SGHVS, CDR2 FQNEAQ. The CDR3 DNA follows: TGTGCCAGCAGCTTACTAAGGACAGGGGAAGGGACTGAAGCTTTCTTT. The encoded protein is CASSLLRTGEGTEAFF.

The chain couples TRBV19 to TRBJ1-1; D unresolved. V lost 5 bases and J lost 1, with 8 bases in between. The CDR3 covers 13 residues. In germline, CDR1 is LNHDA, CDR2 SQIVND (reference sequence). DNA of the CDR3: TGTGCCAGTAGTGCCTGGGAGAACACTGAAGCTTTCTTT. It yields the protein CASSAWENTEAFF.

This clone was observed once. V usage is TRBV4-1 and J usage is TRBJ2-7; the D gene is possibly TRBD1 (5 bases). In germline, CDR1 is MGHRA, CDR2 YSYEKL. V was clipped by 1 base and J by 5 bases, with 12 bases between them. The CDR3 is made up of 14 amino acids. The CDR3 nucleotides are TGCGCCAGCAGCCAAGCGGCAGGGATACACGAGCAGTACTTC. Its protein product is CASSQAAGIHEQYF.

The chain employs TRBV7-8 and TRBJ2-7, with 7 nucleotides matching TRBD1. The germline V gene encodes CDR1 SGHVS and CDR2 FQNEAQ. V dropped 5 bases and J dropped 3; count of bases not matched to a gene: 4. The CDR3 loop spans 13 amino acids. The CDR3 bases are TGTGCCAGCAGCCAATCAGGGGGCTACGAGCAGTACTTC. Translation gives CASSQSGGYEQYF.